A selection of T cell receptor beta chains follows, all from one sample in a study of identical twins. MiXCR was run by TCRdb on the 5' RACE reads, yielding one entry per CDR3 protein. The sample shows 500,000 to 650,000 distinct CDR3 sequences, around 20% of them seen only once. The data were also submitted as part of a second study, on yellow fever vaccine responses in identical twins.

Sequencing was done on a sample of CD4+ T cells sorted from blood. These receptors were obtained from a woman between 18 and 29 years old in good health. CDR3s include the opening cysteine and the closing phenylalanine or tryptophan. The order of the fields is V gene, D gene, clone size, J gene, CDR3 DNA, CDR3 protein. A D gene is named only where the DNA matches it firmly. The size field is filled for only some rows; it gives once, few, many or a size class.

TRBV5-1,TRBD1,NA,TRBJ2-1,TGCGCCAGCAGCACCGGGACGGACAGGGCAAATGAGCAGTTCTTC,CASSTGTDRANEQFF
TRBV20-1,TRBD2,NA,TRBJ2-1,TGCAGTGCTAGGGGCCATAGCGGGTTTAGGGTAAATGAGCAGTTCTTC,CSARGHSGFRVNEQFF
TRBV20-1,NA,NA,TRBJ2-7,TGCAGTGCTAGAGATCTGGAGGGAAGGGACGAGCAGTACTTC,CSARDLEGRDEQYF
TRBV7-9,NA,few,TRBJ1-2,TGTGCCAGCAGCCCCCCAAGGGGGGTGGACTATGGCTACACCTTC,CASSPPRGVDYGYTF
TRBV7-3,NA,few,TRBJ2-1,TGTGCCAGCAGCCAAACCCCGGGCCCCAATGAGCAGTTCTTC,CASSQTPGPNEQFF
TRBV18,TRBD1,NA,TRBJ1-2,TGTGCCAGCTCACCACCGACAGGGGGCGAGGGCTACACCTTC,CASSPPTGGEGYTF
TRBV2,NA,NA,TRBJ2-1,TGTGCCAGCAGTCCTCGATGGGTCCGGGAGAATGAGCAGTTCTTC,CASSPRWVRENEQFF
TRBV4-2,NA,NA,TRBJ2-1,TGTGCCAGCAGTCAAGAAGGGCGGGGGCGAACTAAGGAGCAGTTCTTC,CASSQEGRGRTKEQFF
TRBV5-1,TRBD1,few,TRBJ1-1,TGCGCCAGCAGCTTCGGGACAGGGGAGAACACTGAAGCTTTCTTT,CASSFGTGENTEAFF
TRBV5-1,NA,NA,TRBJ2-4,TGCGCCAGCAGGGAAGGGGCCACAGCCAAAAACATTCAGTACTTC,CASREGATAKNIQYF
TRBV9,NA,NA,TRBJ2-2,TGTGCCAGCAGCATCCGGGACGCCTACACCGGGGAGCTGTTTTTT,CASSIRDAYTGELFF
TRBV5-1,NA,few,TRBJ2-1,TGCGCCAGCAGCTCCCACCTCTCCTCGGGTGACAATGAGCAGTTCTTC,CASSSHLSSGDNEQFF
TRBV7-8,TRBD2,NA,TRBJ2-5,TGTGCCAGCAGCTTAGTAGCCCCATTAGCGGGGCGGGGAGAGACCCAGTACTTC,CASSLVAPLAGRGETQYF
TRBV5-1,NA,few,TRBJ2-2,TGCGCCAGCAGCTCCCCGACGGACACCGGGGAGCTGTTTTTT,CASSSPTDTGELFF
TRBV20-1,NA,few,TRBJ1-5,TGCAGTGCTAGAGTAGCAGGGTTGGATCAGCCCCAGCATTTT,CSARVAGLDQPQHF
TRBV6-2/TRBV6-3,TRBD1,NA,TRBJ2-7,TGTGCCAGCAGCTCCCACCTGACAGGGGCCGAGCAGTACTTC,CASSSHLTGAEQYF
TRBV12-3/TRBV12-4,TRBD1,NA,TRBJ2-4,TGTGCCAGCAGAACGGGACAGTTCGGCTCCGGGAACATTCAGTACTTC,CASRTGQFGSGNIQYF
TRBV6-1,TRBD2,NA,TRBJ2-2,TGTGCCAGCAGTGGGACTAGCAGTTACACCGGGGAGCTGTTTTTT,CASSGTSSYTGELFF
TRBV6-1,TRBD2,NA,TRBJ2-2,TGTGCCAGCACACTAGCGCGGGGCGGGGAGCTGTTTTTT,CASTLARGGELFF
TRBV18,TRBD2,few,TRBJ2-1,TGTGCCAGCTCAGGGACTAGAAACAATGAGCAGTTCTTC,CASSGTRNNEQFF